This TCR beta chain originates from a study of patients and donors after allogeneic stem cell transplantation. V was shortened by 2 bases and J by 3 bases, with 20 bases between the two germline ends. The CDR3 runs to 17 residues. From germline, CDR1 is MGHRA and CDR2 YSYEKL. One entry per CDR3 protein, called by TCRdb with MiXCR from the RT-PCR reads. The sample yields about a million distinct CDR3 sequences, more than 15% seen once. This TCR was sampled from a human donor who was either an allogeneic HSCT recipient or a stem cell or donor lymphocyte infusion donor (not recorded which). It is not recorded whose cells these are; they may come from a transplant donor. The chain uses TRBV4-1 and TRBJ2-7; D not resolved. The sequenced material came from blood, either unsorted or a sorted T cell fraction (not recorded which). The CDR3 region has the DNA TGCGCCAGCAGCCAACTAACCAAGACACAACGATTCTACGAGCAGTACTTC. This codes for CASSQLTKTQRFYEQYF.